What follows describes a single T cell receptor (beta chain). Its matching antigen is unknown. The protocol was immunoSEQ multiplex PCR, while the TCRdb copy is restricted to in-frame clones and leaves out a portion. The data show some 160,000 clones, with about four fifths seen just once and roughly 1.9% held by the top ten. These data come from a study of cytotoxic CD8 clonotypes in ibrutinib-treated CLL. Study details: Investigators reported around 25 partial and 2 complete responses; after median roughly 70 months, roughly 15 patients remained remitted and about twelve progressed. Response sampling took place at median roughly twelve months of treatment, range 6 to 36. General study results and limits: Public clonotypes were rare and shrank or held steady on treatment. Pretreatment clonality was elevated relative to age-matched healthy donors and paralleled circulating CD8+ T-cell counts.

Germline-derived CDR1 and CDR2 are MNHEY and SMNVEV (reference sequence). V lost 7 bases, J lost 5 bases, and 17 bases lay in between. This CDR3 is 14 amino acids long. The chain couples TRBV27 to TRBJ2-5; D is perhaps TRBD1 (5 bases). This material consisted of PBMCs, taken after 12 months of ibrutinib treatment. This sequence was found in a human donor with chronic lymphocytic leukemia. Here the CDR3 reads CASKGVLPVETQYF. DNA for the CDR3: TGTGCCAGCAAAGGGGTCCTGCCTGTGGAGACCCAGTACTTC.